This TCR beta chain was identified in a study of sequential checkpoint blockade in melanoma. Looking at the study overall: Arm A got nivolumab then ipilimumab; arm B the reverse, 1:1. Both treatment sequences were followed by maintenance nivolumab.

TCRdb's table, derived via immunoSEQ multiplex PCR, lists solely in-frame clones and lacks some. The sample consists of 25,000 to 35,000 clones, 83% of them appearing once. As to treatment: randomized to nivolumab then ipilimumab (arm A) or the reverse (arm B). DNA-damaging chemotherapy had not been given to any patient beforehand. PBMC sorting kept live CD3+CD8+ cells without CD19 or CD56. CDR1 is SGHAT, CDR2 FQNNGV, per germline. This CDR3 region has 16 residues. The junction had 8 bases not matched to a gene; V was cut back by 5 bases and J by 2 bases. The specimen was CD8+ T cells sorted from blood (inferred from file names), collected from a patient given nivolumab and ipilimumab in sequence. This clonotype was sampled from a human donor with melanoma. V is TRBV11-2 and J is TRBJ2-1; 8 bases map to TRBD2. The DNA of the CDR3 is TGTGCCAGCAGCCTAGGAGCGGGGGCGGCCTACAATGAGCAGTTCTTC. This translates into CASSLGAGAAYNEQFF.